A single sample is the source of the 8 T cell receptor beta chains below, sequenced in a study of cytomegalovirus exposure and HLA in healthy donors. PCR amplification relied on 60 Vbeta primers (plus 13 Jbeta primers). Profiled with immunoSEQ multiplex PCR; TCRdb holds only in-frame clones, not every one. This table has about 140,000 clones, over 70% appearing once. The sequenced sample was PBMCs. Source of these receptors: a male donor in good health and CMV-seronegative.

The rearrangement uses TRBV7-2 and TRBJ1-1; unclear D gene. Between the trimmed V and J ends, which lost 3 bases and 0 bases, there was a span of 8 bases. The CDR3 contains 14 residues. From germline, CDR1 is SGHTA and CDR2 FQGNSA. The CDR3 nucleotides are TGTGCCAGCAGCTTCTACGGAGTGAACACTGAAGCTTTCTTT. It is translated as CASSFYGVNTEAFF.

The rearrangement joins TRBV7-8 to TRBJ2-1, with 8 bases that match TRBD2. With V trimmed by 1 base and J by 9 bases, 5 bases remained unmatched. Germline loops: CDR1 SGHVS, CDR2 FQNEAQ. The CDR3 runs 14 residues. DNA of the CDR3: TGTGCCAGCAGCTTAGTGGCGGGGGGACTTGAGCAGTTCTTC. Protein: CASSLVAGGLEQFF.

The chain recombines TRBV27 with TRBJ1-2; 11 nucleotides match TRBD1. Germline lookup yields CDR1 MNHEY and CDR2 SMNVEV (reference sequence). Trimming took 4 bases from V and 8 from J; bases not matched to a gene: 12. This CDR3 is 16 amino acids long. The CDR3 sequence: CASSSITGTGGYGYTF. CDR3 in DNA: TGTGCCAGCAGTTCAATTACCGGGACAGGGGGTTACGGCTACACCTTC.

The rearrangement links TRBV7-9 to TRBJ2-5; 9 bases align to TRBD2. The V gene's germline CDR1 is SEHNR and CDR2 FQNEAQ (reference sequence). CDR3 size: 14 residues. V trimming: 5 bases; J trimming: 3 bases; junction bases outside the gene matches: 4. The CDR3 sequence is CASSLRLAEETQYF. The CDR3 DNA reads as TGTGCCAGCAGCCTCCGACTAGCGGAAGAGACCCAGTACTTC.

This chain links TRBV7-2 with TRBJ2-2; 9 bases align to TRBD2. The V segment lost 1 base and the J segment 8 bases; nucleotides outside the gene matches: 5. The V gene's germline CDR1 is SGHTA and CDR2 FQGNSA. The CDR3 extends over 15 amino acids. The CDR3 sequence is CASSLELAGSGELFF. The CDR3 bases are TGTGCCAGCAGCTTAGAGCTAGCGGGGTCTGGGGAGCTGTTTTTT.

This clone was found a few times. The chain employs TRBV4-3 and TRBJ1-5; D remains unclear. Germline V gene sequence: CDR1 LGHNA, CDR2 YSLEER. This CDR3 has 14 residues. Trimming removed 1 base from V and 2 bases from J, with 6 bases in between. As DNA, the CDR3 is TGCGCCAGCAGCCAAGCTCTTGGCAATCAGCCCCAGCATTTT. It yields the protein CASSQALGNQPQHF.

V usage is TRBV30 and J usage is TRBJ1-2, with D unresolved. From germline, CDR1 is GTSNPN and CDR2 SVGIG (reference sequence). CDR3 length: 18 residues. V was pared by 2 bases and J by 2 bases, with 24 bases between. For the CDR3, the DNA is TGTGCCTGGAGTACGACCCCGGGGATCCTCTTCGCGAACTATGGCTACACCTTC. Translated: CAWSTTPGILFANYGYTF.

The chain carries TRBV7-9 and TRBJ2-7; TRBD1 matches at 10 bases. Per germline, CDR1 SEHNR and CDR2 FQNEAQ (reference sequence). This CDR3 is 15 amino acids long. Trimming at V came to 1 base and at J to 5 bases, leaving 5 bases not matched to a gene. As DNA, the CDR3 is TGTGCCAGCAGCTTAGGATGGGACAGGGGCCACGAGCAGTACTTC. Amino acids: CASSLGWDRGHEQYF.